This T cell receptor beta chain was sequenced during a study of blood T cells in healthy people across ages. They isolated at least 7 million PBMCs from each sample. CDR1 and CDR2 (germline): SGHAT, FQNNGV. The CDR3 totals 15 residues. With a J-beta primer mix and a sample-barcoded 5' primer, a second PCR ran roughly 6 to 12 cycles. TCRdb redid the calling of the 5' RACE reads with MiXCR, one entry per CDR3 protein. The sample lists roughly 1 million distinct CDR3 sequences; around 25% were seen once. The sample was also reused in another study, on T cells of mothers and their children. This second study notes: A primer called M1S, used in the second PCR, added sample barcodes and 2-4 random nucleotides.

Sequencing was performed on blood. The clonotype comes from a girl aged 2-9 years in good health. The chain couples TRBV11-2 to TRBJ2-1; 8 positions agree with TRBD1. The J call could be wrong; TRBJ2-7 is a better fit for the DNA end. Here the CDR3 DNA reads TGTGCCAGCAGCTACGACAGGGGTTACTCCTACGAGCAGTACTTC. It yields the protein CASSYDRGYSYEQYF.